Below, 20 T cell receptor beta chains from the same sample are listed, as sequenced in a study of monozygotic twins with inflammatory bowel disease (dated 2019 in TCRdb). The library was prepared using 5' RACE. TCRdb shows the sequencer as Illumina HiSeq 2500. Each entry corresponds to one CDR3 protein sequence from reads that TCRdb reprocessed, and DNA is not given. The sample table records approximately 120,000 distinct CDR3 sequences. In total, the top ten clones hold approximately 13% of the sample. The sequenced material came from blood. All receptors derive from a human donor with ulcerative colitis or Crohn's disease, or a healthy co-twin of an affected twin (not recorded which).

The CDR3 region is CSAPNVAAAQGYNEQFF. The V call is TRBV20-1, the J call TRBJ2-1; the D call of TRBD1 rests on TCRdb alone, since no DNA is present to check it. Germline values: CDR1 DFQATT, CDR2 SNEGSKA (reference sequence). This CDR3 region has 17 residues.

The CDR3 loop is CASSLGGRKVNTEAFF. V is TRBV5-4 and J is TRBJ1-1. The CDR3 is 16 residues long. Germline CDR1 reads SGHNT; CDR2 reads YYREEE (reference sequence).

The chain has TRBV7-3 and TRBJ2-1; with no DNA, the TCRdb D assignment of TRBD2 cannot be verified. The CDR3 has 14 residues. CDR1 and CDR2 (germline): SGHTA, FQGTGA. CDR3 in amino acids: CASSPRTSFNEQFF.

CDR3: CAAQGGSGANVLTF. The V and J genes are TRBV12-3 or TRBV12-4 and TRBJ2-6; absent DNA, TCRdb's TRBD2 call cannot be checked. The CDR3 spans 14 residues.

V gene TRBV7-3 combines with J gene TRBJ2-5. The germline V gene has CDR1 SGHTA and CDR2 FQGTGA. The CDR3 has 13 residues. The CDR3 loop is CASSLARQETQYF.

This rearrangement joins TRBV20-1 to TRBJ2-7; TCRdb selects TRBD2, and the lack of DNA leaves this call unchecked. The CDR3 length is 16 residues. The germline V gene encodes CDR1 DFQATT and CDR2 SNEGSKA (reference sequence). CDR3 loop: CSARRAGLTSGDEQYF.

CDR3 amino acids: CSATTGWGYEQYF. The V call is TRBV20-1, the J call TRBJ2-7; the D gene TCRdb calls, TRBD1, cannot be checked with no DNA. The CDR3 has 13 amino acids. The V gene's germline CDR1 is DFQATT and CDR2 SNEGSKA (reference sequence).

The chain joins TRBV7-9 to TRBJ2-7; no DNA is available, so the TRBD1 call from TCRdb remains unchecked. The CDR3 spans 15 residues. CDR1 is SEHNR, CDR2 FQNEAQ, per germline (reference sequence). The CDR3 sequence is CASSPRDRGIYEQYF. Filled out from reference TRBV7-9 and TRBJ2-7, the complete variable domain reads DTGVSQNPRHKITKRGQNVTFRCDPISEHNRLYWYRQTLGQGPEFLTYFQNEAQLEKSRLLSDRFSAERPKGSFSTLEIQRTEQGDSAMYLCASSPRDRGIYEQYFGPGTRLTVT.

The chain combines TRBV20-1 with TRBJ1-5. This CDR3 is 13 amino acids long. Germline V gene data show CDR1 as DFQATT and CDR2 as SNEGSKA (reference sequence). The chain's CDR3 is CSAIVTADQPQHF.

V and J are TRBV24-1 and TRBJ1-1. Germline V gene sequence: CDR1 KGHDR, CDR2 SFDVKD. The CDR3 has 13 amino acids. CDR3 loop: CATSDLRFTEAFF.

This chain uses TRBV29-1 with TRBJ2-1. The CDR3 is 12 amino acids. CDR1 is SQVTM and CDR2 is ANQGSEA in the germline V gene. The CDR3 here is CSVDEVYNEQFF.

The J gene is TRBJ1-5, the V gene TRBV28. Germline CDR1 MDHEN, CDR2 SYDVKM. The CDR3 is 12 residues long. CDR3: CASQGSNQPQHF. Together with reference TRBV28 and TRBJ1-5, the CDR3 gives the full variable domain: DVKVTQSSRYLVKRTGEKVFLECVQDMDHENMFWYRQDPGLGLRLIYFSYDVKMKEKGDIPEGYSVSREKKERFSLILESASTNQTSMYLCASQGSNQPQHFGDGTRLSIL.

The chain uses TRBV5-4 and TRBJ2-7; there is no DNA to check the TCRdb D call of TRBD2. The germline V gene has CDR1 SGHNT and CDR2 YYREEE (reference sequence). The length of the CDR3 is 14 residues. CDR3 residues: CASSSGRRPYEQYF.

V gene TRBV28 combines with J gene TRBJ1-2; without DNA, the TCRdb call of TRBD1 cannot be checked. Germline values: CDR1 MDHEN, CDR2 SYDVKM. This CDR3 region has 13 residues. The CDR3 is CASSSLDRIGYTF.

This chain links TRBV7-9 with TRBJ1-1; no DNA is available, so the TRBD1 call from TCRdb remains unchecked. The germline V gene encodes CDR1 SEHNR and CDR2 FQNEAQ (reference sequence). This CDR3 has 17 amino acids. CDR3 in amino acids: CASSRRGSGAMNTEAFF.

The rearrangement links TRBV5-1 to TRBJ2-1. The germline gives CDR1 SGHRS, CDR2 YFSETQ. This CDR3 is 13 amino acids long. This CDR3 reads CASGMGPYNEQFF.

The gene calls are TRBV4-3 and TRBJ1-5. The CDR3 has 16 amino acids. Looked up from germline, CDR1 is LGHNA and CDR2 is YSLEER. CDR3 region: CASSQAYHLLNQPQHF.

This chain connects TRBV7-3 to TRBJ2-1; TCRdb names TRBD2, which stays unverified in the absence of DNA. The CDR3 is made up of 15 amino acids. Germline CDR1 reads SGHTA; CDR2 reads FQGTGA. The chain's CDR3 is CASSLGLAAYNEQFF.

This sequence joins TRBV4-1 and TRBJ2-1; TCRdb returns TRBD1, unconfirmable since there is no DNA. This CDR3 has 16 amino acids. Germline CDR1 and CDR2: MGHRA and YSYEKL. The CDR3 here is CASSPRRPRWGNEQFF.

The rearrangement joins TRBV20-1 to TRBJ2-5. Germline loops: CDR1 DFQATT, CDR2 SNEGSKA (reference sequence). The CDR3 totals 14 residues. The CDR3 loop reads CSARDAGHQETQYF.